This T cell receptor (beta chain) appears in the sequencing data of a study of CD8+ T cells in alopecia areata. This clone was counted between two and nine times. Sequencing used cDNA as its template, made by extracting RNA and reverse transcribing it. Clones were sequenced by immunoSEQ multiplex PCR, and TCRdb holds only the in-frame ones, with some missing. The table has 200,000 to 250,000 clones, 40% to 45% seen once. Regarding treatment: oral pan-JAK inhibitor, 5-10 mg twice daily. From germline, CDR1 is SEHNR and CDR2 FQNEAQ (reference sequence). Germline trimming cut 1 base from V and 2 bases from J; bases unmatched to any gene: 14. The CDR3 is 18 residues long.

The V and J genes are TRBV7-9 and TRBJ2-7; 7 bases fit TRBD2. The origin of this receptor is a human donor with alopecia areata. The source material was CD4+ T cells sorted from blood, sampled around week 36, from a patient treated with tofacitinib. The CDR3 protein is CASSLVGSGWRGPYEQYF. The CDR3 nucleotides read TGTGCCAGCAGCTTAGTCGGTAGCGGGTGGCGGGGCCCCTACGAGCAGTACTTC.